These 23 T cell receptor beta chains were sequenced from one sample in a study of regulatory dendritic cells for organ transplantation. Assay: immunoSEQ multiplex PCR; the TCRdb copy retains only in-frame clones and omits some. The sample shows 25,000 to 30,000 clones, roughly 84% of them seen only once. Sequencing was done on a sample of naive CD8+ T cells from blood. Subset: CD45RA+ naive T cells. The source is a human donor in good health.

The CDR3 region has the DNA TGCGCCAGCAGCCTGACAGGGAATAATTCACCCCTCCACTTT. Amino acids: CASSLTGNNSPLHF. The chain uses TRBV4-1 and TRBJ1-6, with TRBD1 identical over 7 bases. The germline CDR1 and CDR2 sequences are MGHRA and YSYEKL. This CDR3 spans 14 amino acids. V lost 4 bases, J lost 5 bases, and 2 bases stayed unmatched.

The chain has TRBV9 and TRBJ1-1; the match to TRBD1 covers 10 bases. The CDR3 contains 14 residues. The V and J ends lost 3 bases and 5 bases, in that order; junction bases with no gene match: 4. The germline CDR1 and CDR2 sequences are SGDLS and YYNGEE. The CDR3 nucleotides are TGTGCCAGCAGCGCAGGACAGGGGGGGACTGAAGCTTTCTTT. This sequence encodes CASSAGQGGTEAFF.

The V call is TRBV7-2, the J call TRBJ2-7; the match to TRBD1 covers 7 bases. CDR1 is SGHTA and CDR2 is FQGNSA in the germline V gene. The CDR3 has 14 amino acids. V lost 3 bases to trimming and J lost 0 bases; unmatched junction nucleotides: 2. The CDR3 is CASSFGTASYEQYF. CDR3 DNA sequence: TGTGCCAGCAGCTTCGGGACAGCCTCCTACGAGCAGTACTTC.

The rearrangement joins TRBV7-9 to TRBJ1-2; possible D gene TRBD1, 6 bases. V was clipped by 3 bases and J by 1 base, with 18 bases between them. Germline CDR1 is SEHNR and CDR2 is FQNEAQ (reference sequence). The CDR3 has 17 amino acids. The CDR3 here is CASSFGGRAEINYGYTF. As DNA, the CDR3 is TGTGCCAGCAGCTTTGGGGGCAGGGCGGAGATTAACTATGGCTACACCTTC. The full variable domain, in which reference TRBV7-9 and TRBJ1-2 provide the parts outside the CDR3, is DTGVSQNPRHKITKRGQNVTFRCDPISEHNRLYWYRQTLGQGPEFLTYFQNEAQLEKSRLLSDRFSAERPKGSFSTLEIQRTEQGDSAMYLCASSFGGRAEINYGYTFGSGTRLTVV.

The chain employs TRBV9 and TRBJ1-3; D possibly corresponds to TRBD1 (5 bases). Germline CDR1 is SGDLS and CDR2 is YYNGEE. Trimming left V 3 bases short and J 2 bases short, with 12 bases between. This CDR3 spans 15 amino acids. The CDR3 sequence: CASSEGSGAGNTIYF. For the CDR3, the DNA is TGTGCCAGCAGCGAGGGCTCGGGGGCTGGAAACACCATATATTTT.

The V gene is TRBV6-6, the J gene TRBJ1-2, with TRBD1 identical over 9 bases. Germline V CDR1 and CDR2: MNHNY, SVGAGI (reference sequence). The junction had 5 bases not matched to a gene; V was cut back by 6 bases and J by 6 bases. The CDR3 is 13 amino acids. The CDR3 sequence is CASSYRGRDGYTF. The DNA for the CDR3 is TGTGCCAGCAGCTACAGGGGGCGGGATGGCTACACCTTC.

The rearrangement links TRBV7-2 to TRBJ1-3, with D unclear. The CDR3 consists of 17 residues. The germline CDR1 and CDR2 sequences are SGHTA and FQGNSA. V shed 3 bases and J shed 0 bases, with 15 bases lying between them. CDR3 coding DNA: TGTGCCAGCAGCTTTCTCCCAAAGGAGAGCTCTGGAAACACCATATATTTT. Translating gives CASSFLPKESSGNTIYF.

The chain has TRBV4-2 and TRBJ1-1, with 10 bases fitting TRBD1. This CDR3 has 14 amino acids. Germline loops: CDR1 LGHNA, CDR2 YNFKEQ. V lost 2 bases, J lost 6 bases, and 3 bases stayed unmatched. The chain's CDR3 is CASSQTTGGAEAFF. The DNA of the CDR3 is TGTGCCAGCAGCCAAACGACAGGGGGCGCTGAAGCTTTCTTT.

The V call is TRBV27, the J call TRBJ2-1, with D possibly TRBD1 on 6 matching bases. This CDR3 is built from 16 residues. Trimming took off 5 bases at V and 5 bases at J, with 19 bases between the two ends. CDR1 is MNHEY, CDR2 SMNVEV, per germline (reference sequence). The CDR3: CASSPPTGSTNNEQFF. In nucleotides, the CDR3 is TGTGCCAGCAGTCCGCCGACAGGCTCAACCAACAATGAGCAGTTCTTC.

The chain uses TRBV5-6 and TRBJ2-5, with D perhaps TRBD1 (6 bases). In germline, CDR1 is SGHDT, CDR2 YYEEEE. V shed 4 bases and J shed 2 bases, with 15 bases lying between them. CDR3 length equals 15 residues. The CDR3: CASSRPPGTQETQYF. Here the CDR3 DNA reads TGTGCCAGCAGCCGCCCACCGGGGACACAAGAGACCCAGTACTTC.

The chain is built from TRBV4-1 and TRBJ1-5; D is perhaps TRBD1 (5 bases). Germline V gene lookup returns CDR1 MGHRA and CDR2 YSYEKL. This CDR3 contains 15 residues. V was shortened by 1 base and J by 4 bases, with 11 bases between the two germline ends. The CDR3 region has the DNA TGCGCCAGCAGCCAAGGGCGGGACGGAAATCAGCCCCAGCATTTT. This sequence encodes CASSQGRDGNQPQHF.

This clone occurred a few times. CDR3 bases: TGTGCCAGCAGGAGGACAGTCTACGAGCAGTACTTC. Protein product: CASRRTVYEQYF. The gene calls are TRBV2 and TRBJ2-7, with D perhaps matching TRBD1 (6 bases). CDR3 length equals 12 residues. CDR1 and CDR2 from the germline V gene are SNHLY and FYNNEI. The V end lost 6 bases, the J end lost 3 bases, and 9 bases lay between the germline ends.

This chain connects TRBV7-6 to TRBJ2-5; D remains ambiguous. CDR1 SGHVS and CDR2 FNYEAQ come from the germline V gene. CDR3 size: 14 residues. The V end was cut by 1 base, the J end by 0 bases, with 6 bases between. CDR3: CASSLDTYQETQYF. For the CDR3, the DNA is TGTGCCAGCAGCTTAGACACGTACCAAGAGACCCAGTACTTC.

The chain uses TRBV4-1 and TRBJ2-1; tentatively, D is TRBD1 (5 bases). CDR3 length equals 14 residues. The V gene's germline CDR1 is MGHRA and CDR2 YSYEKL. The V gene lost 1 base and the J gene lost 2 bases, with 6 bases spanning the gap. The CDR3 spells CASSQAQAYNEQFF. CDR3 DNA: TGCGCCAGCAGCCAAGCACAGGCCTACAATGAGCAGTTCTTC.

This sequence joins TRBV7-3 and TRBJ2-5; D is perhaps TRBD1 (6 bases). V was clipped by 5 bases and J by 5 bases, with 18 bases between them. CDR1 SGHTA and CDR2 FQGTGA come from the germline V gene. The CDR3 covers 15 residues. The CDR3 protein is CASSLLNGGRETQYF. CDR3 nucleotide sequence: TGTGCCAGCAGCCTCCTAAATGGGGGCCGGGAGACCCAGTACTTC.

The table lists this clone with a few counts. The chain couples TRBV25-1 to TRBJ2-7, with 7 bases that match TRBD2. J was trimmed by 7 bases and V by 6 bases; bases with no gene match: 0. The CDR3 loop spans 10 amino acids. The germline V gene encodes CDR1 MGHDK and CDR2 SYGVNS. The CDR3 DNA is TGTGCCAGCAGGGGAGGGGAGCAGTACTTC. Translation gives CASRGGEQYF.

The chain has TRBV7-9 and TRBJ1-5; TRBD1 matches 11 bases. The germline gives CDR1 SEHNR, CDR2 FQNEAQ (reference sequence). This CDR3 has 18 amino acids. V lost 4 bases, J lost 1 base, and 9 bases stayed unmatched. CDR3 residues: CASSSRTGGAESNQPQHF. The CDR3 nucleotides read TGTGCCAGCAGCTCCCGGACAGGGGGCGCGGAGAGCAATCAGCCCCAGCATTTT.

This chain connects TRBV11-3 to TRBJ2-2, with D possibly being TRBD1 (6 bases). Germline CDR1 and CDR2: SGHNT and YENEEA. The CDR3 sequence is 15 residues long. Deletions cut 5 bases from V and 0 bases from J, with 10 bases between. The CDR3 sequence is CASSHRQANTGELFF. The CDR3 coding sequence is TGTGCCAGCAGCCATCGACAGGCGAACACCGGGGAGCTGTTTTTT.

The chain recombines TRBV6-1 with TRBJ1-1, with D possibly matching TRBD1 (5 bases). Looked up from germline, CDR1 is MNHNS and CDR2 is SASEGT. This CDR3 is 14 amino acids long. V was trimmed by 8 bases and J by 5 bases, leaving 18 bases between them. CDR3 DNA: TGTGCCAGCTTCGTAGCAAGGGGACTAACTGAAGCTTTCTTT. Translation gives CASFVARGLTEAFF.

CDR3 in amino acids: CASSYLGQGAYTEAFF. CDR3 bases: TGTGCCAGCAGTTATCTCGGACAGGGAGCGTACACTGAAGCTTTCTTT. V and J are TRBV6-5 and TRBJ1-1; TRBD1 agrees at 8 bases. In germline, CDR1 is MNHEY, CDR2 SVGAGI. This CDR3 spans 16 amino acids. V gave up 3 bases and J gave up 3 bases; unmatched junction bases: 9.

This chain connects TRBV11-3 to TRBJ1-6; TRBD1 matches 8 bases. CDR3 length equals 15 residues. V was pared by 4 bases and J by 9 bases, with 8 bases of the junction left unmatched. Looked up from germline, CDR1 is SGHNT and CDR2 is YENEEA. CDR3 loop: CASSSSGGVSSPLHF. Here the CDR3 DNA reads TGTGCCAGCAGCTCTTCAGGGGGCGTGAGTTCACCCCTCCACTTT. The whole variable domain, filled in from reference TRBV11-3 and TRBJ1-6, reads EAGVVQSPRYKIIEKKQPVAFWCNPISGHNTLYWYLQNLGQGPELLIRYENEEAVDDSQLPKDRFSAERLKGVDSTLKIQPAELGDSAVYLCASSSSGGVSSPLHFGNGTRLTVT.

V is TRBV12-5 and J is TRBJ2-1, with a weak D call TRBD2 (7 bases). The CDR3 is made up of 14 amino acids. Per germline, CDR1 LGHNT and CDR2 FRNRAP. The V end was cut by 7 bases, the J end by 7 bases, with 17 bases between. The CDR3 DNA reads TGTGCTAGTGCCCTTGGGGGGGGGCCAAATGAGCAGTTCTTC. Amino acids: CASALGGGPNEQFF.

The chain joins TRBV6-1 to TRBJ2-1; a weak D match, TRBD2 (6 bases). CDR1 is MNHNS, CDR2 SASEGT, per germline. The CDR3 spans 14 residues. Trimming took 2 bases from V and 4 from J, leaving 9 bases between them. In DNA form, the CDR3 reads TGTGCCAGCAGTGAATGGGACTCATACAATGAGCAGTTCTTC. Its protein is CASSEWDSYNEQFF.